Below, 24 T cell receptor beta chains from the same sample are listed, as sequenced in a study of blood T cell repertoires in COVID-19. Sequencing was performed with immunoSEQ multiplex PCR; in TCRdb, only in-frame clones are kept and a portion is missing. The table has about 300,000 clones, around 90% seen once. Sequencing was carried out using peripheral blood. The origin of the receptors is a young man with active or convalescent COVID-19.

The CDR3 region has the DNA TGTGCCAGCTCACGAAAGGAGCAGGGAGGCGAGCAGTACTTC. It specifies CASSRKEQGGEQYF. This rearrangement joins TRBV18 to TRBJ2-7; D is possibly TRBD2 (6 bases). The CDR3 is made up of 14 amino acids. Germline assignment: CDR1 KGHSH and CDR2 LQKENI. V lost 4 bases to trimming and J lost 6 bases, with 16 bases between them.

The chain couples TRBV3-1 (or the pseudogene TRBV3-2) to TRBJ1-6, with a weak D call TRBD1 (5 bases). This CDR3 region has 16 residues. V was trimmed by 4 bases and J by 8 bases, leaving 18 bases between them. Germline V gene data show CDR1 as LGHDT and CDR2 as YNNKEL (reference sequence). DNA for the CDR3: TGTGCCAGCAGCCCTCAAGGCGGGACTAGGGATTCACCCCTCCACTTT. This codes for CASSPQGGTRDSPLHF.

The CDR3 loop reads CASSRQGNLRGNEQFF. The CDR3 region has the DNA TGCGCCAGCAGCAGACAGGGTAACCTGCGTGGCAATGAGCAGTTCTTC. V is TRBV4-3 and J is TRBJ2-1; 7 bases align to TRBD1. Germline lookup yields CDR1 LGHNA and CDR2 YSLEER. CDR3 length: 16 residues. The ends lost 5 bases at V and 6 bases at J; junction bases unmatched: 13.

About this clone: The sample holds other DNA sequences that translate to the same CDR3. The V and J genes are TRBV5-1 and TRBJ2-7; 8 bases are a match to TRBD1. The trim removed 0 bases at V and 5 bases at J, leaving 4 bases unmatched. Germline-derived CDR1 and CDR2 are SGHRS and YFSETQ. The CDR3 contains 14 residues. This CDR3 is CASSLGQGSDEQYF. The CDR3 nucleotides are TGCGCCAGCAGCTTGGGACAGGGGAGCGACGAGCAGTACTTC. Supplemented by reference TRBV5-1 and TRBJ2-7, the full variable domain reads KAGVTQTPRYLIKTRGQQVTLSCSPISGHRSVSWYQQTPGQGLQFLFEYFSETQRNKGNFPGRFSGRQFSNSRSEMNVSTLELGDSALYLCASSLGQGSDEQYFGPGTRLTVT.

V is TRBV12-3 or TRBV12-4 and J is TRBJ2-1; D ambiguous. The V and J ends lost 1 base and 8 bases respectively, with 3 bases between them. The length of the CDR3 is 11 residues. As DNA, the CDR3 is TGTGCCAGCAGTTTAGTCGATGAGCAGTTCTTC. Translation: CASSLVDEQFF.

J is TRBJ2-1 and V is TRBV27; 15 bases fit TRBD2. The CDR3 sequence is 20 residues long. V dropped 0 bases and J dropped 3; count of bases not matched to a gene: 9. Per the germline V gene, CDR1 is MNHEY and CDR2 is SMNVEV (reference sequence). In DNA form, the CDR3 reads TGTGCCAGCAGTTTATCGGTGGGACTAGCGGGGGGTAGGGTCTACAATGAGCAGTTCTTC. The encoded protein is CASSLSVGLAGGRVYNEQFF.

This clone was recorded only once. CDR3 DNA sequence: TGTGCCAGCAGCTTAGAAGCCAGGGATCCCTACGAGCAGTACTTC. Protein sequence: CASSLEARDPYEQYF. The gene calls are TRBV7-9 and TRBJ2-7, with a tentative D call TRBD1 (5 bases). Germline values: CDR1 SEHNR, CDR2 FQNEAQ (reference sequence). Trimming took 1 base from V and 2 from J, leaving 12 bases between them. The CDR3 covers 15 residues.

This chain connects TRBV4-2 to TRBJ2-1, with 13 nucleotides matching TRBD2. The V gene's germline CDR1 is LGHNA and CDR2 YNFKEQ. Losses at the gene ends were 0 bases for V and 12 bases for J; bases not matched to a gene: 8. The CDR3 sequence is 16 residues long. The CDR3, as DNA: TGTGCCAGCAGCCAAGATGAAGGACTAGCGGGAGTGGGGCAGTTCTTC. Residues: CASSQDEGLAGVGQFF.

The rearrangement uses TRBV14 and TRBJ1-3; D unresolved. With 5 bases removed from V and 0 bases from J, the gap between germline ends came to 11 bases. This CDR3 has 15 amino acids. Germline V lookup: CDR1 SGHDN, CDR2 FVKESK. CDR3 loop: CASSTDPHSGNTIYF. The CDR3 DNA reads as TGTGCCAGCAGCACAGACCCACACTCTGGAAACACCATATATTTT.

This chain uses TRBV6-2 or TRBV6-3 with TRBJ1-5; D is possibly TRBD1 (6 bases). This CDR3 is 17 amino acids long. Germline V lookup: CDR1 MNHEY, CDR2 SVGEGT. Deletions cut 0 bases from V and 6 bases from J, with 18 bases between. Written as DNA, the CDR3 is TGTGCCAGCAGTTACTCGATTAACTGGGGGCGCGGTCAGCCCCAGCATTTT. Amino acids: CASSYSINWGRGQPQHF.

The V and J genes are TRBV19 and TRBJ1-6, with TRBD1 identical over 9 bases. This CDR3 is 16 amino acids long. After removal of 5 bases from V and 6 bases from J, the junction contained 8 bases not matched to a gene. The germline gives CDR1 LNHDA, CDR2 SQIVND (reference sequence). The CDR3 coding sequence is TGTGCCAGTAGTGCTCCGGGACAGGGTCCTAATTCACCCCTCCACTTT. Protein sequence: CASSAPGQGPNSPLHF.

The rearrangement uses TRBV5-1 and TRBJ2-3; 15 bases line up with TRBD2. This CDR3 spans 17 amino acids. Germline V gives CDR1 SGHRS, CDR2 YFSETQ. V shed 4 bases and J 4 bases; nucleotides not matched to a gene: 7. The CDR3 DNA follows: TGCGCCAGCAGCACAAACGGACTAGCGGGGGGGCCAGATACGCAGTATTTT. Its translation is CASSTNGLAGGPDTQYF. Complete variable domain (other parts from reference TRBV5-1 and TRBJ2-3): KAGVTQTPRYLIKTRGQQVTLSCSPISGHRSVSWYQQTPGQGLQFLFEYFSETQRNKGNFPGRFSGRQFSNSRSEMNVSTLELGDSALYLCASSTNGLAGGPDTQYFGPGTRLTVL.

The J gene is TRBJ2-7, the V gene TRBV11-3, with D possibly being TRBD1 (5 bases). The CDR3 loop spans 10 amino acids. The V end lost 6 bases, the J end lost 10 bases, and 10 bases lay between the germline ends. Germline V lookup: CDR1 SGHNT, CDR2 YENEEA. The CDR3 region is CASRDSLQYF. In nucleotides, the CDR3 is TGTGCCAGCAGAGACAGCCTTCAGTACTTC.

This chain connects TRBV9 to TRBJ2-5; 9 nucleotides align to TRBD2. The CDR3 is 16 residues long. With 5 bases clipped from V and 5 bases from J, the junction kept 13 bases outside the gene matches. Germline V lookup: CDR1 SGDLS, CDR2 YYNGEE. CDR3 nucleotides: TGTGCCAGCAGTAGTAGCGGGGGCCACTTTGGGGAGACCCAGTACTTC. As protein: CASSSSGGHFGETQYF.

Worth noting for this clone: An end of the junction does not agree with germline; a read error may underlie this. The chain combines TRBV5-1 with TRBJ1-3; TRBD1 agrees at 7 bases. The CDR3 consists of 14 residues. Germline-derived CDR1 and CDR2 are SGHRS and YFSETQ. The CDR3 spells CPSKRQGVSDTIYF. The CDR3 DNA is TGCCCCAGCAAACGACAGGGTGTGTCGGACACCATATATTTT.

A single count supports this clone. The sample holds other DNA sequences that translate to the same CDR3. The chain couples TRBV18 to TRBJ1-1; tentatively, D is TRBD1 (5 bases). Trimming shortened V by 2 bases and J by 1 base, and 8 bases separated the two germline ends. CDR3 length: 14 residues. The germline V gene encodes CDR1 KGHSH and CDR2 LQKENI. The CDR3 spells CASSPGTGNTEAFF. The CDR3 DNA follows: TGTGCCAGCTCACCAGGAACAGGGAACACTGAAGCTTTCTTT. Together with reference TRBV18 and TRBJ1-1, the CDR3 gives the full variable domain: NAGVMQNPRHLVRRRGQEARLRCSPMKGHSHVYWYRQLPEEGLKFMVYLQKENIIDESGMPKERFSAEFPKEGPSILRIQQVVRGDSAAYFCASSPGTGNTEAFFGQGTRLTVV.

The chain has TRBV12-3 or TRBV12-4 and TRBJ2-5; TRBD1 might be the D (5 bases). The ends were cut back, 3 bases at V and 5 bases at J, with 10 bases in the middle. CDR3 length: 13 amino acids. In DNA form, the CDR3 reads TGTGCCAGCAGTTTGTCCCCAGGGGAGACCCAGTACTTC. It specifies CASSLSPGETQYF.

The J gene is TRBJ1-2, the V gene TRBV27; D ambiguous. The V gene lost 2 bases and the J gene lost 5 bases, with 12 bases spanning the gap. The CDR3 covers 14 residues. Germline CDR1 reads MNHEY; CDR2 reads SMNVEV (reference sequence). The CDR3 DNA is TGTGCCAGCAGTTTAGCGCGGACTACTTATGGCTACACCTTC. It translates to CASSLARTTYGYTF.

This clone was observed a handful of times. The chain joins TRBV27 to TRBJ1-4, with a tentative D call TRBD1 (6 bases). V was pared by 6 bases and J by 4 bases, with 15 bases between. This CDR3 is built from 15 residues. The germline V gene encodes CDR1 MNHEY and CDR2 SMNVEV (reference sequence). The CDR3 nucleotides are TGTGCCAGCAGCCGACTGACAGGATTTAATGAAAAACTGTTTTTT. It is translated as CASSRLTGFNEKLFF.

The CDR3 DNA is TGTGCCAGCAGCCACCCTGCCCTGGGACAGCTTTTCTCTGGAAACACCATATATTTT. Amino acids: CASSHPALGQLFSGNTIYF. The chain joins TRBV7-9 to TRBJ1-3; 7 nucleotides align to TRBD1. The CDR3 consists of 19 residues. The junction had 16 bases not matched to a gene; V was cut back by 5 bases and J by 0 bases. Germline V lookup: CDR1 SEHNR, CDR2 FQNEAQ (reference sequence).

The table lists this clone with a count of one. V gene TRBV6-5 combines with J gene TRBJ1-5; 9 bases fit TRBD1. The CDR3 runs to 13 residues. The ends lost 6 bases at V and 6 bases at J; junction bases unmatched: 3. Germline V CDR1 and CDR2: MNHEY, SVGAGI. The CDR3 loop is CASSQDRGQPQHF. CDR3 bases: TGTGCCAGCAGCCAGGACAGGGGTCAGCCCCAGCATTTT.

The CDR3 loop is CASSQLGTGGTDTQYF. The CDR3 DNA is TGCGCCAGCAGCCAACTCGGAACCGGGGGCACAGATACGCAGTATTTT. V gene TRBV4-1 combines with J gene TRBJ2-3; D is perhaps TRBD2 (5 bases). The germline V gene encodes CDR1 MGHRA and CDR2 YSYEKL. The germline V and J ends were trimmed by 2 bases and 1 base, with 13 bases remaining between them. The CDR3 totals 16 residues.

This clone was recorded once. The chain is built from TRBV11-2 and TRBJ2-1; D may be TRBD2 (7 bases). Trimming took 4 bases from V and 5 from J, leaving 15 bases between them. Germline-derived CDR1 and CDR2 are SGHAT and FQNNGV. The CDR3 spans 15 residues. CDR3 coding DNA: TGTGCCAGCAGCTCCCTACGGGGGGCTGACAATGAGCAGTTCTTC. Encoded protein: CASSSLRGADNEQFF.

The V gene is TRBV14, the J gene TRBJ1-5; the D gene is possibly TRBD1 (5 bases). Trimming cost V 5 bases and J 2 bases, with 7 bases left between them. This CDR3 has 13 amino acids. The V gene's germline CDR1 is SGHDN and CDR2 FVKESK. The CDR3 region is CASSRGGNQPQHF. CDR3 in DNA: TGTGCCAGCAGCAGGGGTGGCAATCAGCCCCAGCATTTT. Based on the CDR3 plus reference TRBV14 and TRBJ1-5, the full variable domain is EAGVTQFPSHSVIEKGQTVTLRCDPISGHDNLYWYRRVMGKEIKFLLHFVKESKQDESGMPNNRFLAERTGGTYSTLKVQPAELEDSGVYFCASSRGGNQPQHFGDGTRLSIL.